The present T cell receptor beta chain was sequenced within a study of T cells in localized non-small cell lung cancer. Using immunoSEQ multiplex PCR, the repertoire was profiled, and TCRdb retains in-frame clones only, with some absent. The repertoire includes roughly 1,200 clones, about 36% of them detected once, and roughly an eighth sits in the top ten. V gave up 2 bases and J gave up 2 bases; unmatched junction bases: 3. The CDR3 spans 15 residues. CDR1 is MNHGY, CDR2 SAAAGT, per germline. This clone is medium-sized in the sample. The sample here was lung tumor tissue, taken before any cancer treatment. V gene TRBV6-8 combines with J gene TRBJ1-2; 9 bases align to TRBD1. This TCR came from a male donor older than 55 with stage II squamous cell lung carcinoma. The CDR3 here is CASSYGDRANYGYTF. Written as DNA, the CDR3 is TGTGCCAGCAGTTACGGGGACAGGGCCAACTATGGCTACACCTTC.